This TCR beta chain originates from a study of metastatic and nonmetastatic thyroid tumors. TCRdb re-analyzed the PCR reads through MiXCR. The repertoire consists of some 20,000 clones, with under 35% occurring once and the leading ten covering 6.1%. This CDR3 is built from 11 residues. Germline V gene data show CDR1 as SGHAT and CDR2 as FQNNGV. Trimming took 3 bases from V and 7 from J, leaving 4 bases between them. Patients underwent thyroid surgery, and none had received any treatment before it. The V and J genes are TRBV11-2 and TRBJ1-3; the D is unclear. The TCR originated in a female donor with papillary thyroid cancer or a benign thyroid nodule (not recorded which). Some clones in this sample may be carry-over from other donors' samples. Sequenced sample: blood. The CDR3 reads CASSLSNTIYF. In nucleotides, the CDR3 is TGTGCCAGCAGCTTGAGTAACACCATATATTTT.